The text below deals with one T cell receptor beta chain. Its target is unknown. The entry originates in a study of cytomegalovirus exposure and HLA in healthy donors. Findings and limits, study-wide: Sequences of the TCR beta chain were said to predict the HLA-A and HLA-B alleles of most subjects accurately.

Vbeta (60) and Jbeta (13) primers were used in the PCR. Repertoires were generated with immunoSEQ multiplex PCR, while TCRdb's copy carries only in-frame clones and drops some. The sample contains about 130,000 clones, 55% to 80% of which appear only once. Germline V gene lookup returns CDR1 SGHDT and CDR2 YYEEEE. This CDR3 has 14 residues. Trimming took 0 bases from V and 7 from J; bases not matched to a gene: 7. Sequencing was carried out using PBMCs. The gene calls are TRBV5-6 and TRBJ2-7, with 7 bases fitting TRBD2. The clonotype comes from a woman aged 35 to 49 in good health and CMV-seronegative. DNA of the CDR3: TGTGCCAGCAGCTTGGTAGGGGTGCGGGAGGAGCAGTACTTC. This sequence encodes CASSLVGVREEQYF.